These 11 T cell receptor beta chains were sequenced from one sample in a study of cytomegalovirus exposure and HLA in healthy donors. 60 Vbeta and 13 Jbeta primers were used in PCR. Using immunoSEQ multiplex PCR, the repertoire was profiled, and TCRdb retains in-frame clones only, with some absent. The table includes 50,000 or so clones, 73% detected once. Input material: PBMCs. These receptors were taken from a man between 18 and 35 years old in good health and CMV-seronegative.

The V call is TRBV10-3, the J call TRBJ2-7; the D is unclear. Germline assignment: CDR1 ENHRY and CDR2 SYGVKD. This CDR3 is built from 11 residues. Trimming shortened V by 6 bases and J by 2 bases, and 5 bases separated the two germline ends. The CDR3 bases are TGTGCCATCAGGGCGGCCTACGAGCAGTACTTC. As protein: CAIRAAYEQYF.

This clone was seen a handful of times. CDR3 sequence reads: CASSESGLGGGKGSNQPQHF. CDR3 coding DNA: TGTGCCAGCAGTGAATCGGGACTGGGGGGGGGAAAGGGAAGCAATCAGCCCCAGCATTTT. The chain recombines TRBV6-1 with TRBJ1-5; D may be TRBD1 (5 bases). The CDR3 extends over 20 amino acids. Germline V lookup: CDR1 MNHNS, CDR2 SASEGT. The V and J ends lost 2 bases and 1 base respectively, with 24 bases between them.

The chain employs TRBV6-5 and TRBJ2-7; D is possibly TRBD2 (6 bases). Trimming took off 1 base at V and 6 bases at J, with 13 bases between the two ends. Germline V gene sequence: CDR1 MNHEY, CDR2 SVGAGI. The CDR3 runs 14 residues. The CDR3 DNA reads TGTGCCAGCAGTTACTTGTCGGGAGTGGGCGAGCAGTACTTC. It specifies CASSYLSGVGEQYF.

The chain combines TRBV14 with TRBJ2-3; D perhaps matches TRBD2 (5 bases). Trimming removed 1 base at V and 2 bases at J, with 13 bases between. CDR3 length: 16 amino acids. Germline lookup yields CDR1 SGHDN and CDR2 FVKESK. CDR3 in amino acids: CASSQGLAEDTDTQYF. In nucleotides, the CDR3 is TGTGCCAGCAGCCAAGGGCTAGCTGAGGACACAGATACGCAGTATTTT.

The V call is TRBV18, the J call TRBJ1-5; 8 bases line up with TRBD1. The CDR3 is made up of 14 amino acids. V was pared by 4 bases and J by 5 bases, with 4 bases of the junction left unmatched. Germline V gives CDR1 KGHSH, CDR2 LQKENI. CDR3 amino acids: CASSLQGGDQPQHF. CDR3 nucleotide sequence: TGTGCCAGCTCACTACAGGGGGGGGATCAGCCCCAGCATTTT.

V is TRBV9 and J is TRBJ1-5, with D possibly being TRBD1 (6 bases). Germline V gene lookup returns CDR1 SGDLS and CDR2 YYNGEE. The CDR3 length is 14 residues. The V end was cut by 4 bases, the J end by 4 bases, with 12 bases between. The CDR3 sequence: CASSRDTRNQPQHF. CDR3 DNA sequence: TGTGCCAGCAGCCGGGACACCCGTAATCAGCCCCAGCATTTT. The complete variable domain, with remaining parts taken from reference TRBV9 and TRBJ1-5, reads DSGVTQTPKHLITATGQRVTLRCSPRSGDLSVYWYQQSLDQGLQFLIQYYNGEERAKGNILERFSAQQFPDLHSELNLSSLELGDSALYFCASSRDTRNQPQHFGDGTRLSIL.

This clone was seen a few times. Here the CDR3 reads CASSTPRGRIEQFF. The CDR3 nucleotides are TGTGCCAGCAGCACCCCGAGGGGGCGGATTGAGCAGTTCTTC. The V gene is TRBV11-2, the J gene TRBJ2-1; 7 positions match TRBD1. Trimming removed 5 bases from V and 9 bases from J; junction bases left unmatched: 10. The CDR3 consists of 14 residues. CDR1 and CDR2 (germline): SGHAT, FQNNGV.

This chain connects TRBV7-9 to TRBJ1-2; 7 nucleotides match TRBD1. Germline V CDR1 and CDR2: SEHNR, FQNEAQ (reference sequence). J gave up 1 base and V 4 bases, and 9 bases lay outside the gene matches. The CDR3 contains 16 residues. The CDR3 DNA follows: TGTGCCAGCAGCTCCCGGACAGGCGGCAATAACTATGGCTACACCTTC. Encoded protein: CASSSRTGGNNYGYTF.

The rearrangement joins TRBV7-2 to TRBJ1-3; tentative D call: TRBD1 (5 bases). V lost 4 bases to trimming and J lost 9 bases, with 13 bases between them. This CDR3 spans 13 amino acids. Germline V gene sequence: CDR1 SGHTA, CDR2 FQGNSA. Here the CDR3 reads CASSSSSGGTIYF. DNA for the CDR3: TGTGCCAGCAGCTCCAGCTCCGGGGGCACCATATATTTT.

V and J are TRBV4-1 and TRBJ2-7; the match to TRBD2 covers 8 bases. CDR3 length: 20 amino acids. Germline V gene sequence: CDR1 MGHRA, CDR2 YSYEKL. V shed 0 bases, J shed 1 base, and the junction held 17 bases outside the gene matches. DNA of the CDR3: TGCGCCAGCAGCCAAGATGCGGCTAGCGGGTCACTTCCCCAATCCTACGAGCAGTACTTC. Amino acid sequence: CASSQDAASGSLPQSYEQYF.

This chain links TRBV6-5 with TRBJ1-2, with 7 positions matching TRBD1. V was pared by 5 bases and J by 7 bases, with 7 bases of the junction left unmatched. Germline values: CDR1 MNHEY, CDR2 SVGAGI. There are 13 residues in the CDR3. The CDR3 loop is CASSHGTESGYTF. CDR3 sequence (DNA): TGTGCCAGCAGTCACGGGACAGAAAGTGGCTACACCTTC.